The clone carrying this TCR beta chain was observed at least ten times. Its antigen is unidentified. The record originates from a study of identical twins. TCRdb re-derived calls from the 5' RACE reads in MiXCR, one entry per CDR3 protein. The sample carries approximately 1.8 million distinct CDR3 sequences, less than 35% recorded once. This CDR3 has 15 amino acids. The V gene's germline CDR1 is SGHRS and CDR2 YFSETQ. Trimming pared 0 bases from V and 0 bases from J, leaving 8 bases between. General observations from the study: Twins shared out-of-frame alpha sequences with excess low generation probability.

This receptor was obtained from a newborn girl in good health. Source material: cord blood. The V and J genes are TRBV5-1 and TRBJ2-3; D assignment may be TRBD1 or TRBD2 (5 bases each). This CDR3 reads CASSLDGDSTDTQYF. As DNA, the CDR3 is TGCGCCAGCAGCTTGGACGGGGACAGCACAGATACGCAGTATTTT. The full variable domain, with the rest looked up from reference TRBV5-1 and TRBJ2-3, is KAGVTQTPRYLIKTRGQQVTLSCSPISGHRSVSWYQQTPGQGLQFLFEYFSETQRNKGNFPGRFSGRQFSNSRSEMNVSTLELGDSALYLCASSLDGDSTDTQYFGPGTRLTVL.